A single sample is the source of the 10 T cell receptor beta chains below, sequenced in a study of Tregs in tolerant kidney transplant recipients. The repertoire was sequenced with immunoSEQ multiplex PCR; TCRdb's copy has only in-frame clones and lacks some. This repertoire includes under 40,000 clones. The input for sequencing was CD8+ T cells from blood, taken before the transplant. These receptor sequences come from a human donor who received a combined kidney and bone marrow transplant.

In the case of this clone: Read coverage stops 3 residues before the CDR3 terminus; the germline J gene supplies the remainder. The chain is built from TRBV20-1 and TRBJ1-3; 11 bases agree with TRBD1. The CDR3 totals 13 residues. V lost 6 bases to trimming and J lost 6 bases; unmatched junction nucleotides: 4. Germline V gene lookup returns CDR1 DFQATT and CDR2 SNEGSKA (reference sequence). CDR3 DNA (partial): TGCAGTGCCCCGGGACAGGGGGAAAACACC. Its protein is CSAPGQGENT. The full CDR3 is CSAPGQGENTIYF.

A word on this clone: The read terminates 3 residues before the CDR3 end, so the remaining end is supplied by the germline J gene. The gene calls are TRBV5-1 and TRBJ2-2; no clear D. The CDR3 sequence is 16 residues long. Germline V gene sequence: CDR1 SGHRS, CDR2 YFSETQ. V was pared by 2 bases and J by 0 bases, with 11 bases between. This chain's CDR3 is CASSFGTFANTGELFF. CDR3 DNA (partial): TGCGCCAGCAGCTTCGGTACGTTCGCGAACACCGGGGAG.

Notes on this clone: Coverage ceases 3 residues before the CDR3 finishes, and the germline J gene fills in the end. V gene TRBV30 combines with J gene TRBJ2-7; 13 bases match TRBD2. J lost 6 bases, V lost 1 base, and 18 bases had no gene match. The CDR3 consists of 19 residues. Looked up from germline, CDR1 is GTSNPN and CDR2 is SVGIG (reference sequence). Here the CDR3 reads CAWSGPGLAGAYIVREQYF. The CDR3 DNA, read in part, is TGTGCCTGGAGTGGACCCGGACTAGCGGGAGCCTACATAGTCCGCGAG. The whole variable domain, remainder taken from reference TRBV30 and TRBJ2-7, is SQTIHQWPATLVQPVGSPLSLECTVEGTSNPNLYWYRQAAGRGLQLLFYSVGIGQISSEVPQNLSASRPQDRQFILSSKKLLLSDSGFYLCAWSGPGLAGAYIVREQYFGPGTRLTVT.

CDR3 residues: CSVRGQGSVLNQETQYF. Incomplete CDR3 DNA: TGCAGCGTTAGAGGACAGGGGTCAGTTTTGAACCAAGAGACC. This chain links TRBV29-1 with TRBJ2-5, with 9 bases aligning to TRBD1. The read finishes 3 residues shy of the CDR3 end, and the germline J gene is used to complete it. CDR3 length: 17 amino acids. V gave up 5 bases and J gave up 0 bases; unmatched junction bases: 13. Per the germline V gene, CDR1 is SQVTM and CDR2 is ANQGSEA.

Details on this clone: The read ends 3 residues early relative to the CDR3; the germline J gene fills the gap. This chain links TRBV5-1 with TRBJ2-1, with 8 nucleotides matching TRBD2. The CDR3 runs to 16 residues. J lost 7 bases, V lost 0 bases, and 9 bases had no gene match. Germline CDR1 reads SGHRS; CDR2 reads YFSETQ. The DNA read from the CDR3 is TGCGCCAGCAGCTTGGCCTTAGCGGGGCCAGATAATGAG. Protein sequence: CASSLALAGPDNE. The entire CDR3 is CASSLALAGPDNEQFF.

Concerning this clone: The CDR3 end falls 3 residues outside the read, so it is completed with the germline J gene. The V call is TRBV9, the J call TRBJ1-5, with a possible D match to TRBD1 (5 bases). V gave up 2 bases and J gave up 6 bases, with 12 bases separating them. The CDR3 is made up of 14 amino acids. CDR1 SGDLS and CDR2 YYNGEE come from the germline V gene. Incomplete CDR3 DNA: TGTGCCAGCAGCGTTTGGGGGGGACGTCAGCCC. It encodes CASSVWGGRQP. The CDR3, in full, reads CASSVWGGRQPQHF.

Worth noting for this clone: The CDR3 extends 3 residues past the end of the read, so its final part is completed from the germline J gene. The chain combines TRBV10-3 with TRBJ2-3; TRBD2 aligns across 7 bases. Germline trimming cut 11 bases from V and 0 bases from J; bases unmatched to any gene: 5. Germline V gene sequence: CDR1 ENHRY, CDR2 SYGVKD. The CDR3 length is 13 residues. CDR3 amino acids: CALGGGSTDTQYF. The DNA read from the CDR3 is TGTGCCCTAGGCGGGGGTAGCACAGATACG.

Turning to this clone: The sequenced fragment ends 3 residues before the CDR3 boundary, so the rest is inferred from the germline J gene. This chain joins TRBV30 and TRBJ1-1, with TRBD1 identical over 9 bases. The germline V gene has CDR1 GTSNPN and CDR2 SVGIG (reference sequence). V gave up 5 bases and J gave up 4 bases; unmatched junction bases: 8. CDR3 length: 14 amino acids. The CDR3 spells CAWGGRDRATEAFF. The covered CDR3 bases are TGTGCCTGGGGAGGTCGGGACAGGGCCACTGAA.

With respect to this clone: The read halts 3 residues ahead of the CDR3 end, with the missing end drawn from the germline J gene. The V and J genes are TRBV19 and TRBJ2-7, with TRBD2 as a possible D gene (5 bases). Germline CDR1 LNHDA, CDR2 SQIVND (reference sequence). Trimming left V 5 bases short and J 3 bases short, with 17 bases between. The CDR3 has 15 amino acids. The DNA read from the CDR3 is TGTGCCAGTAGTGCGGTCGGGGTGGGAATCTACGAG. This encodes CASSAVGVGIYE. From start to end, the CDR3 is CASSAVGVGIYEQYF. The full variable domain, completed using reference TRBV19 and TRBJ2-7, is DGGITQSPKYLFRKEGQNVTLSCEQNLNHDAMYWYRQDPGQGLRLIYYSQIVNDFQKGDIAEGYSVSREKKESFPLTVTSAQKNPTAFYLCASSAVGVGIYEQYFGPGTRLTVT.

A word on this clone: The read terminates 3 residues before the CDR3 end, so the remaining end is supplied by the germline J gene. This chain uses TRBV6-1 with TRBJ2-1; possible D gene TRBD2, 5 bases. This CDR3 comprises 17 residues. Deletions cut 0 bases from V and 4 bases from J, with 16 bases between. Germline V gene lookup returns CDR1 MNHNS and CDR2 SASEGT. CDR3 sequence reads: CASSEAPLAGLYNEQFF. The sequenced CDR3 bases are TGTGCCAGCAGTGAAGCCCCCCTAGCAGGCCTATACAATGAG.